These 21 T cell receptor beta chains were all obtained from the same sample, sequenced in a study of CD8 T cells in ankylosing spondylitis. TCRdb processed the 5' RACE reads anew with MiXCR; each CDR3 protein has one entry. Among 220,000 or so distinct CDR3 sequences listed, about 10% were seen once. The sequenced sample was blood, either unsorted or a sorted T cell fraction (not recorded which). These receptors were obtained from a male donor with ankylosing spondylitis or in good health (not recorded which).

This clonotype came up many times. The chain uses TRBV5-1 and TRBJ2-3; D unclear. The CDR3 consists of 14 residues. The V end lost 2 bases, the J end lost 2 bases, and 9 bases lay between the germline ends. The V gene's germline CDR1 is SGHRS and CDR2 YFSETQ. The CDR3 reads CASSFTIPTDTQYF. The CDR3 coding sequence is TGCGCCAGCAGCTTTACGATACCCACAGATACGCAGTATTTT.

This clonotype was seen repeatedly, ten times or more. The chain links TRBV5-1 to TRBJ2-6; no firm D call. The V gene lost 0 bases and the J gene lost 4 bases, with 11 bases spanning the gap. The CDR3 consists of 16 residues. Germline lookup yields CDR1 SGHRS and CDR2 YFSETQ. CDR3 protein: CASSLGEIGGANVLTF. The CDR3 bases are TGCGCCAGCAGCTTGGGGGAAATTGGAGGGGCCAACGTCCTGACTTTC.

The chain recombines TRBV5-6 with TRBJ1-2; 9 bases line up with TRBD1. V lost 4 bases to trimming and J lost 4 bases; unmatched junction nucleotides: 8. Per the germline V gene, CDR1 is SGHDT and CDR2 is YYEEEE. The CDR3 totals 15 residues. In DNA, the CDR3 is TGTGCCAGCAGCCCACAGGGGGCGCTTCTCTATGGCTACACCTTC. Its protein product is CASSPQGALLYGYTF.

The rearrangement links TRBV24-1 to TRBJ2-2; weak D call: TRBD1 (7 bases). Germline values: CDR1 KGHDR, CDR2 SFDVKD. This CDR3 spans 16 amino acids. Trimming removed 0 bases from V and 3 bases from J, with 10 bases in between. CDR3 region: CATSDLRRGDTGELFF. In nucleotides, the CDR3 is TGTGCCACCAGTGATTTGCGCAGGGGGGACACCGGGGAGCTGTTTTTT.

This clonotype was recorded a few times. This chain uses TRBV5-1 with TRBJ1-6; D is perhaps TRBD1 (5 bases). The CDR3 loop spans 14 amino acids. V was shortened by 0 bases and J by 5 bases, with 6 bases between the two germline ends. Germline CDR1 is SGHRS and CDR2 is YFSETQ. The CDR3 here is CASSLVGDNSPLHF. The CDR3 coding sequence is TGCGCCAGCAGCTTGGTGGGGGATAATTCACCCCTCCACTTT.

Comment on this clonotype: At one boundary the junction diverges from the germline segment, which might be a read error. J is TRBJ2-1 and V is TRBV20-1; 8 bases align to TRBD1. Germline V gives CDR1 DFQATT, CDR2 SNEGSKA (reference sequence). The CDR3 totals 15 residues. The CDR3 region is CCARERTRGRDEQFF. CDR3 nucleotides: TGCTGTGCTAGAGAGAGGACCAGGGGGCGCGATGAGCAGTTCTTC.

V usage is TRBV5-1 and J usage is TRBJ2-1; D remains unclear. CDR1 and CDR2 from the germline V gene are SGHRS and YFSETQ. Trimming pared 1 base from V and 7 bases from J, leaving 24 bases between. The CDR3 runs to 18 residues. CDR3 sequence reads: CASSLLKSINNDRNEQFF. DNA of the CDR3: TGCGCCAGCAGCTTGTTGAAATCTATAAATAACGACCGGAATGAGCAGTTCTTC.

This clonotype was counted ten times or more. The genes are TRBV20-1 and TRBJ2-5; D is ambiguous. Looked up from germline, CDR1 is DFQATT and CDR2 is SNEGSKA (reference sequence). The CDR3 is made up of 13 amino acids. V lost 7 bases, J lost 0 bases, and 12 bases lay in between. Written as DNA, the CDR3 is TGCAGTGAAAAGGGCGTTAACCAAGAGACCCAGTACTTC. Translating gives CSEKGVNQETQYF.

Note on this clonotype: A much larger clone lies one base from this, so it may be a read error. The CDR3 protein is CSARDRASKNIQSF. CDR3 nucleotide sequence: TGCAGTGCTAGAGACAGGGCTTCCAAAAACATTCAGTCCTTC. The chain uses TRBV20-1 and TRBJ2-4; perhaps TRBD1 as D (5 bases). Germline-derived CDR1 and CDR2 are DFQATT and SNEGSKA (reference sequence). This CDR3 has 14 amino acids.

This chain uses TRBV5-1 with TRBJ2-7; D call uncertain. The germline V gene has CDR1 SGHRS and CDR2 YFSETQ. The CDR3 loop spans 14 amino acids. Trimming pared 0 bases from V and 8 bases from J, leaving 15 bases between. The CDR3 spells CASSLDTAPPKQYF. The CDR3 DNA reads TGCGCCAGCAGCTTGGATACAGCCCCTCCTAAGCAGTACTTC.

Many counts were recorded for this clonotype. Written as DNA, the CDR3 is TGTGCCAGCAGTCCACGCGCCAAAACTAGGCCCAACACCGGGGAGCTGTTTTTT. Encoded protein: CASSPRAKTRPNTGELFF. The chain is built from TRBV12-3 or TRBV12-4 and TRBJ2-2; the D gene is possibly TRBD2 (5 bases). With 5 bases removed from V and 2 bases from J, the gap between germline ends came to 21 bases. CDR3 length: 18 amino acids.

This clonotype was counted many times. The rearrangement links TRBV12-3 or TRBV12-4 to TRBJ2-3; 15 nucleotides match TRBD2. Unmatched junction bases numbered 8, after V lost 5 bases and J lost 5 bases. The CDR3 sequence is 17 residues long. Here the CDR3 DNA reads TGTGCCAGCAGTCTAGGGGGACTAGCGGGGGGATTAGATACGCAGTATTTT. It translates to CASSLGGLAGGLDTQYF.

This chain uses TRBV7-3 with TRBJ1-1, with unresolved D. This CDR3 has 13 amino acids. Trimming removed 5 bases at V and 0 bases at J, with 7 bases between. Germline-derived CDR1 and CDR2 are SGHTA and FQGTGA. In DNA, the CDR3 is TGTGCCAGCAGCCGTACAATGAACACTGAAGCTTTCTTT. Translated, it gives CASSRTMNTEAFF.

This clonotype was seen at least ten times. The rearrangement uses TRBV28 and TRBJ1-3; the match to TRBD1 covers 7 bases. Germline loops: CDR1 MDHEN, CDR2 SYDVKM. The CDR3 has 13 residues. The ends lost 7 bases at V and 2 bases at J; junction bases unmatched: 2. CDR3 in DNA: TGTGCCAGCATCACAGGGGCTGGAAACACCATATATTTT. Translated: CASITGAGNTIYF.

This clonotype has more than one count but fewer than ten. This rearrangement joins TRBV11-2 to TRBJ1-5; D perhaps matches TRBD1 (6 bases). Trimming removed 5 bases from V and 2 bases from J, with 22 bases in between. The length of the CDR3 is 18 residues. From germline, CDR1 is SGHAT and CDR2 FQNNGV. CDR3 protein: CASSPRGGGLAGNQPQHF. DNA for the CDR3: TGTGCCAGCAGCCCAAGAGGGGGGGGGCTCGCGGGCAATCAGCCCCAGCATTTT.

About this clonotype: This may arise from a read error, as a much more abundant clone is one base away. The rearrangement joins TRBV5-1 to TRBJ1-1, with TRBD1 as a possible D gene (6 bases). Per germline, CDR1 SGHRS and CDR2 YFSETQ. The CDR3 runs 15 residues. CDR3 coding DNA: TGCGCCAGCAGCTTGGCACAGGGTTCACGGACTGAAGCTTTGTTT. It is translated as CASSLAQGSRTEALF.

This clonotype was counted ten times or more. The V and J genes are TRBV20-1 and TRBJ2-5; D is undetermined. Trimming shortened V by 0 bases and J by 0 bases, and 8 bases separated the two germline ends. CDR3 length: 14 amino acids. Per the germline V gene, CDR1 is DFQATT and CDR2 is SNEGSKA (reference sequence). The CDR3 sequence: CSARDHHDQETQYF. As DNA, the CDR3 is TGCAGTGCTAGAGATCATCACGACCAAGAGACCCAGTACTTC.

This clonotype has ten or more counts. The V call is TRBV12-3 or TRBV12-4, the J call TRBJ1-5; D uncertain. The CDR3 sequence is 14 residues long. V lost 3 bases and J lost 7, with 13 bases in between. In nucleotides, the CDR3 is TGTGCCAGCAGTTTGTCCGGGGAGGTCCAGCCCCAGCATTTT. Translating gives CASSLSGEVQPQHF.

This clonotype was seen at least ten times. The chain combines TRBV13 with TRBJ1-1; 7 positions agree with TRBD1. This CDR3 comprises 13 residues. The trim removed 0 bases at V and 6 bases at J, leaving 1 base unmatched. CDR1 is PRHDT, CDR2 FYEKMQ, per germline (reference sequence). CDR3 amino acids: CASSLGQGSEAFF. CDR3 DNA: TGTGCCAGCAGCTTAGGACAGGGGTCTGAAGCTTTCTTT. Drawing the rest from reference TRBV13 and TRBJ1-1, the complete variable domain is AAGVIQSPRHLIKEKRETATLKCYPIPRHDTVYWYQQGPGQDPQFLISFYEKMQSDKGSIPDRFSAQQFSDYHSELNMSSLELGDSALYFCASSLGQGSEAFFGQGTRLTVV.

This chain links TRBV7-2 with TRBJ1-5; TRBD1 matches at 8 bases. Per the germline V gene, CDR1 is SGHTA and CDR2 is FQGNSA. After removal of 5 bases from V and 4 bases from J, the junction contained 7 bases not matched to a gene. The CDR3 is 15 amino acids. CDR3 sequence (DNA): TGTGCCAGCAGCCCCAGGACAGGGAAGAATCAGCCCCAGCATTTT. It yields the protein CASSPRTGKNQPQHF.

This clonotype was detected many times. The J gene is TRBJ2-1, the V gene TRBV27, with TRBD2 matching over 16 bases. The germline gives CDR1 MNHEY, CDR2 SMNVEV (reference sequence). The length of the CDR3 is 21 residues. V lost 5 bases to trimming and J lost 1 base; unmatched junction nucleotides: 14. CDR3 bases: TGTGCCAGCAGTCCAAACCCATACGGGACTAGCGGGGGGGCGTCCTACAATGAGCAGTTCTTC. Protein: CASSPNPYGTSGGASYNEQFF.